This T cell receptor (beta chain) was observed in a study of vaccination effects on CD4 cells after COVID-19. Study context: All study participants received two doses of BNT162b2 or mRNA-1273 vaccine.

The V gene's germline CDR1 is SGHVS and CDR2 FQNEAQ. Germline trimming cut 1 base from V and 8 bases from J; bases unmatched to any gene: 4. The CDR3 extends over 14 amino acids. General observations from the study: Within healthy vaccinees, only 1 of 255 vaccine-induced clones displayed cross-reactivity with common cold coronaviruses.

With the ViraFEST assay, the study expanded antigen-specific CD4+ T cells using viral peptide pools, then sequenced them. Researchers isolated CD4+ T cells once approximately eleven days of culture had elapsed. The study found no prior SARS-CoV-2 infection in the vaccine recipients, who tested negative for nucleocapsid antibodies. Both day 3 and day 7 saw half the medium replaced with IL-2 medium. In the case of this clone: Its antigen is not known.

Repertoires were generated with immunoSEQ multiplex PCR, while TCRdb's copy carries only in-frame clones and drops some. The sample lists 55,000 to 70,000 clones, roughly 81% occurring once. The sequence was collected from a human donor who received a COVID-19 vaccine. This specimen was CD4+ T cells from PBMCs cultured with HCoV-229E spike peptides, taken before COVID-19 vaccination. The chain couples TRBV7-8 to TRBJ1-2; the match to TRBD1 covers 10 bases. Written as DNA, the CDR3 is TGTGCCAGCAGCTTAGGGGACAGGGGTTTAGGCTACACCTTC. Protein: CASSLGDRGLGYTF.